The entry below describes one TCR beta chain. As yet, its antigen is unknown. The entry originates in a study of shared clonotypes between healthy human individuals. As for the study in general: A donor's plate count was three for CD4 naive and three for CD4 memory; CD8 naive had two and CD8 memory one.

The assay was immunoSEQ multiplex PCR, and TCRdb's table has in-frame clones only and misses some. The sample records some 200,000 clones, approximately 62% being singletons. Findings of the study overall: Read depth was anticipated to influence clonotype sharing among donors. Relative to memory subsets, naive subsets generally showed larger estimated richness.

V lost 4 bases and J lost 2, with 13 bases in between. CDR1 is MGHDK, CDR2 SYGVNS, per germline. This CDR3 is 15 amino acids long. The TCR comes from a man between 25 and 39 years old in good health. The genes are TRBV25-1 and TRBJ2-3; D perhaps matches TRBD2 (6 bases). The sample taken for sequencing was memory CD4+ T cells sorted from blood. Described subset: CD45RA-negative fraction. CDR3: CASSAAGTLTDTQYF. CDR3 sequence (DNA): TGTGCCAGCAGTGCCGCGGGGACCCTCACAGATACGCAGTATTTT.